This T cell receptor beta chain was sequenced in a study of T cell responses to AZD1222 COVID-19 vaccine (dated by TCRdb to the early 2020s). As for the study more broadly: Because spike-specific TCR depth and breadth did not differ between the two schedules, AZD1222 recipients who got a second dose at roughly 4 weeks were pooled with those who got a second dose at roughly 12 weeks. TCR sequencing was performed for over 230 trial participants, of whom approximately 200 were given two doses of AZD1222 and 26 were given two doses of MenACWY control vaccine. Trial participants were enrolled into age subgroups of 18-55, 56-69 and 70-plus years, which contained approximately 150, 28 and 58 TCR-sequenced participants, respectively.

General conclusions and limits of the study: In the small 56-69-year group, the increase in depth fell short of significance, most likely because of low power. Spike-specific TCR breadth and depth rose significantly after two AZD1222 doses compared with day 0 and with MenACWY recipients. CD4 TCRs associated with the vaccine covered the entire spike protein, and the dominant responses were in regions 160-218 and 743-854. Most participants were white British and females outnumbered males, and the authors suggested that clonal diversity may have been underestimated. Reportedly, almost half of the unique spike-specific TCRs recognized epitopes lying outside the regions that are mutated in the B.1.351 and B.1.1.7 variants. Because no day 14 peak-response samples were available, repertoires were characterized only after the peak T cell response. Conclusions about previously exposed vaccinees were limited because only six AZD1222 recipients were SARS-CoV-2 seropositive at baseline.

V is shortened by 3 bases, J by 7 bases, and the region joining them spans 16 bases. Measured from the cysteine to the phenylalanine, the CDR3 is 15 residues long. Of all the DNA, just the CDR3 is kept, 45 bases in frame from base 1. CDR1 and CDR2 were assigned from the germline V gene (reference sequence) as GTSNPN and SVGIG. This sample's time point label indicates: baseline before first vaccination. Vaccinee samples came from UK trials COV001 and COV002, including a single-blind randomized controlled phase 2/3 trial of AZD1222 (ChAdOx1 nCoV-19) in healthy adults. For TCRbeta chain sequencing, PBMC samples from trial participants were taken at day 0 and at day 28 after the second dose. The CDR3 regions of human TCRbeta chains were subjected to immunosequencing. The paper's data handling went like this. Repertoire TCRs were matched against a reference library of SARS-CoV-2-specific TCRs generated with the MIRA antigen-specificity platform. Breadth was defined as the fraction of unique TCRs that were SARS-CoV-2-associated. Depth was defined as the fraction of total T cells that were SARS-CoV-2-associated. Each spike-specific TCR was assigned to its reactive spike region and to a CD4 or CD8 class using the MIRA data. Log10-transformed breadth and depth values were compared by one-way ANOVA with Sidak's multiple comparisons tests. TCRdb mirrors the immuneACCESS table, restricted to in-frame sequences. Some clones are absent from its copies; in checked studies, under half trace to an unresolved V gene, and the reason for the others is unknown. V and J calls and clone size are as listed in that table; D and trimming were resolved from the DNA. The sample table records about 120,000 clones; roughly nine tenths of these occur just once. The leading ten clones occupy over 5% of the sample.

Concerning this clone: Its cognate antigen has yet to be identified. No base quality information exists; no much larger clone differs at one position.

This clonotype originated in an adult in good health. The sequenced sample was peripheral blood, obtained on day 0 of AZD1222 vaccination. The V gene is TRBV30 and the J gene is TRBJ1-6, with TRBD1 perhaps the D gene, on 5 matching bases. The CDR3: CAWSPIDGANSPLHF. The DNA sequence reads TGTGCCTGGAGCCCAATCGACGGGGCAAATTCACCCCTCCACTTT.